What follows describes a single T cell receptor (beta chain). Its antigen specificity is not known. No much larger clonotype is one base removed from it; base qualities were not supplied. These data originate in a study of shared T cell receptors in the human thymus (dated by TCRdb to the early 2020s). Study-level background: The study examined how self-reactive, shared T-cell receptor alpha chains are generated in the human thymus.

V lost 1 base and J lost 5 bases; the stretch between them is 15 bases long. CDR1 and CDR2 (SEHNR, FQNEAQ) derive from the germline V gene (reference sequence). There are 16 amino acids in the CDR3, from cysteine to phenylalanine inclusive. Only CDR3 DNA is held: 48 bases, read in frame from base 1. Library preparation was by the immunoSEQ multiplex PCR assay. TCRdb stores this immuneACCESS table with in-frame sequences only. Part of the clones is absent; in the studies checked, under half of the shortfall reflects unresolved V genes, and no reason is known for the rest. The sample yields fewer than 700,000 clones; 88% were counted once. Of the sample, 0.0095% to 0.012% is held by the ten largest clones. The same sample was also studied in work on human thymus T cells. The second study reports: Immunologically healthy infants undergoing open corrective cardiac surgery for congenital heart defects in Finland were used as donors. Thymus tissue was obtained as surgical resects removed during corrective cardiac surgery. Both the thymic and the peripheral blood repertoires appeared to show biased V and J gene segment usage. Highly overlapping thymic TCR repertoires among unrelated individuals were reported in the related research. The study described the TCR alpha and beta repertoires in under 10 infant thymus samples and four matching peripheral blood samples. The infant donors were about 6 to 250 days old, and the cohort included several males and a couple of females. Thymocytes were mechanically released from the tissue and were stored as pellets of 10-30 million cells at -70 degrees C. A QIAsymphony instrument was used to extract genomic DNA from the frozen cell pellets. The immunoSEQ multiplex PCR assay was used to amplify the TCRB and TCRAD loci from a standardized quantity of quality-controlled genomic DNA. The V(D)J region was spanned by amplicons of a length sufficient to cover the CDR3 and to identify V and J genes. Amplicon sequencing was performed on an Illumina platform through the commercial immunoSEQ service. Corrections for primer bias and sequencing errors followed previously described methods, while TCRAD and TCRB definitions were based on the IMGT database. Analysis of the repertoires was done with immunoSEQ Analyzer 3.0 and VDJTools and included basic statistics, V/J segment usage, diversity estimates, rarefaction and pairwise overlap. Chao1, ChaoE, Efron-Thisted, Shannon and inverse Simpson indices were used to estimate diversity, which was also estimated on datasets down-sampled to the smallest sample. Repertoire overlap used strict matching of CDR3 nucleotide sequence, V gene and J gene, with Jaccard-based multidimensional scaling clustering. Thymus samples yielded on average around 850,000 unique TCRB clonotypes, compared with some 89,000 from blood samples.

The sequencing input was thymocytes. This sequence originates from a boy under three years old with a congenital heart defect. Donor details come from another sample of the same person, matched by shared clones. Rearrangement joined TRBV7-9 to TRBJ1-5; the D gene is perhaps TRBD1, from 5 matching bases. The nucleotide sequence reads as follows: TGTGCCAGCAGCTTAGTGGGCAGGGACTACCATCAGCCCCAGCATTTT. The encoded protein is CASSLVGRDYHQPQHF.